This T cell receptor (beta chain) originates from a study of blood T cell repertoires in COVID-19. On the study more broadly: From T cells, B-cell-depleted T cells, or PBMCs came the material, which was cDNA or gDNA.

The CDR3 covers 10 residues. Germline V gene sequence: CDR1 SGDLS, CDR2 YYNGEE. Enrollees, 18 to 89 years old, lived in 25 or so US areas. To note about this clone: Compared with germline, one end of the junction differs, possibly owing to a read error.

The method was immunoSEQ multiplex PCR; TCRdb's version includes in-frame clones alone and lacks a portion of them. The data hold almost 200,000 clones, with 89% observed a single time. The sequenced sample consisted of PBMCs or T cells enriched from blood (not recorded which). The V call is TRBV9, the J call TRBJ1-3; no clear D. This receptor was taken from a woman aged 18-29 years who had recovered from COVID-19. CDR3 region: CASGGDTIYF. In nucleotides, the CDR3 is TGTGCCAGCGGTGGAGACACCATATATTTT.